The TCR beta chain described here comes from a study of blood T cells in healthy people across ages. This clonotype appeared a few times. No antigen is known for it. Study results and caveats: There were more naive CD4+ cells and higher diversity in long-lived donors than in aged donors. Age showed a roughly linear inverse relationship with TCR beta diversity per million T cells. Observed TCR beta diversity showed a strong correlation with the percentage of naive T cells as measured by flow cytometry.

This CDR3 region has 15 residues. V dropped 8 bases and J dropped 3; count of bases not matched to a gene: 10. Per individual sample, total RNA of at least 5.5 micrograms was extracted. For the second PCR, which ran for about 6 to 11 cycles, a sample-barcoded 5' primer and a J-beta primer mix were used. TCRdb reprocessed the 5' RACE reads via MiXCR and lists one record per CDR3 protein. The sample lists more than 1.4 million distinct CDR3 sequences, approximately 38% occurring once. What was sequenced was blood. This clonotype was obtained from a woman younger than 35 in good health. V usage is TRBV12-3 or TRBV12-4 and J usage is TRBJ1-5; 7 bases fit TRBD1. The CDR3 is CASRRPGQPNQPQHF. The CDR3 nucleotides are TGTGCCAGCCGAAGGCCGGGACAGCCCAATCAGCCCCAGCATTTT.